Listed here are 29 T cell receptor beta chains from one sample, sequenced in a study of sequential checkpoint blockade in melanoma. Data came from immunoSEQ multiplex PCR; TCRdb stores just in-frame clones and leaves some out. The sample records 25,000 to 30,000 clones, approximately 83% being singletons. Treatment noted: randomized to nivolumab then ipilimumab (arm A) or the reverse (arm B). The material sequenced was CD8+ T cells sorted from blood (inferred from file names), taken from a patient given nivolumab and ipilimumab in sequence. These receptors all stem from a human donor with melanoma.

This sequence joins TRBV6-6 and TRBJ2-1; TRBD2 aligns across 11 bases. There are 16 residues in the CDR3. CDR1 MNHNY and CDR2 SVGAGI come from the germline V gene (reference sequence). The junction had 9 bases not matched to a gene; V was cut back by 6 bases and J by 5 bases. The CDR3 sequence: CASSFLAGGLDNEQFF. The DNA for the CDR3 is TGTGCCAGCAGCTTCTTAGCGGGAGGGCTCGACAATGAGCAGTTCTTC.

The CDR3 DNA reads TGTGCCAGCAGCTCCTCGGGGGAAGATACGCAGTATTTT. Translation gives CASSSSGEDTQYF. The chain is built from TRBV11-1 and TRBJ2-3; D may be TRBD2 (6 bases). Trimming removed 4 bases at V and 5 bases at J, with 10 bases between. The germline V gene encodes CDR1 SGHAT and CDR2 FQDESV (reference sequence). This CDR3 contains 13 residues.

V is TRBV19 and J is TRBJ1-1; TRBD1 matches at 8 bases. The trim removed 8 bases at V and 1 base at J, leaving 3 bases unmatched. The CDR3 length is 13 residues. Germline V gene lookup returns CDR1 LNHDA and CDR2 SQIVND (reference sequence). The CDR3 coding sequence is TGTGCCAGTGGACAGGGCGAGAACACTGAAGCTTTCTTT. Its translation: CASGQGENTEAFF.

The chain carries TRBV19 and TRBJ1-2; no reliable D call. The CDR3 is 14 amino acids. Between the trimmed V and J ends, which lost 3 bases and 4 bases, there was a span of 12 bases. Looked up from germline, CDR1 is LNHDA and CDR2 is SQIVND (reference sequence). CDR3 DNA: TGTGCCAGTAGTATCGGGGTAAGCGGCTATGGCTACACCTTC. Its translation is CASSIGVSGYGYTF.

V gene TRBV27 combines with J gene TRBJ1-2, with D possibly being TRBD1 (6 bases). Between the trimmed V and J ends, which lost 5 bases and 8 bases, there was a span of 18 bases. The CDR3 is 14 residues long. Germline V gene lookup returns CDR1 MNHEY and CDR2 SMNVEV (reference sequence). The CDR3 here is CASSPKGGVDGYTF. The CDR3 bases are TGTGCCAGCAGTCCAAAGGGGGGGGTTGACGGCTACACCTTC.

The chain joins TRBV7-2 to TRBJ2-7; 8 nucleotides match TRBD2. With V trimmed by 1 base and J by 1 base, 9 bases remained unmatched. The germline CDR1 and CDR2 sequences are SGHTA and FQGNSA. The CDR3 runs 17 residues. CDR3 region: CASSLVSWSGGSYEQYF. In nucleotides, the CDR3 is TGTGCCAGCAGCTTAGTATCATGGAGCGGGGGTTCCTACGAGCAGTACTTC.

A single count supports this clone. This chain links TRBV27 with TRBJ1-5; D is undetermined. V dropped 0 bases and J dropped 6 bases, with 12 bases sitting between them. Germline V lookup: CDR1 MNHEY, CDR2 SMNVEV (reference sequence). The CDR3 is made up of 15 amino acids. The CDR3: CASSLSTGTGQPQHF. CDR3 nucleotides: TGTGCCAGCAGTTTATCTACGGGAACTGGTCAGCCCCAGCATTTT.

The CDR3 DNA is TGCGCCAGCAGCCAAGATAATGACAGAAATTCACCCCTCCACTTT. Protein: CASSQDNDRNSPLHF. The chain is built from TRBV4-1 and TRBJ1-6; perhaps TRBD1 as D (5 bases). Germline assignment: CDR1 MGHRA and CDR2 YSYEKL. V lost 0 bases and J lost 7, with 10 bases in between. The CDR3 runs 15 residues.

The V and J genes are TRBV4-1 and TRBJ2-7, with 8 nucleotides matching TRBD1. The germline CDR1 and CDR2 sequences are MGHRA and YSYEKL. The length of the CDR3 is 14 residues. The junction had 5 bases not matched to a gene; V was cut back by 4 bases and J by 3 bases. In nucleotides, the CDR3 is TGCGCCAGCAGCCCTGACAGGGGATTCTACGAGCAGTACTTC. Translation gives CASSPDRGFYEQYF.

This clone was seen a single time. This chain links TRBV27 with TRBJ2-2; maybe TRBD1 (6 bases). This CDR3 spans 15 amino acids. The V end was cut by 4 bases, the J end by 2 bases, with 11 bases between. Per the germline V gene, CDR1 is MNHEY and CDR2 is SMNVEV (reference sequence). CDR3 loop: CASSYRDLNTGELFF. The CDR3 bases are TGTGCCAGCAGTTACAGGGACCTAAACACCGGGGAGCTGTTTTTT.

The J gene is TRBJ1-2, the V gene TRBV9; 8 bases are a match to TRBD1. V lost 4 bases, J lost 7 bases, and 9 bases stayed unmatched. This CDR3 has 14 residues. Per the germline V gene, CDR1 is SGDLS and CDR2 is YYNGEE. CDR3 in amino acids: CASSRDRRKAGYTF. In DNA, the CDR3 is TGTGCCAGCAGCCGGGACAGGCGGAAGGCTGGCTACACCTTC.

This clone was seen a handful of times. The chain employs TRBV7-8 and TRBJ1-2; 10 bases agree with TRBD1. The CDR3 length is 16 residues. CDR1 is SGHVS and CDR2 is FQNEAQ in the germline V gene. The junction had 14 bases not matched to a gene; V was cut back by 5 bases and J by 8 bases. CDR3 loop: CASSPGSGTGVVGYTF. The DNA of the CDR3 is TGTGCCAGCAGCCCTGGGTCCGGGACAGGGGTCGTCGGCTACACCTTC.

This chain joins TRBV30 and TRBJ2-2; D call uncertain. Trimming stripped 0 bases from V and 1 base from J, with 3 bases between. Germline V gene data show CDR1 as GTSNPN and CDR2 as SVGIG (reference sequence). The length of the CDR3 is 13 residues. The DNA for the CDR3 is TGTGCCTGGAGTGTCAAGAACACCGGGGAGCTGTTTTTT. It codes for CAWSVKNTGELFF.

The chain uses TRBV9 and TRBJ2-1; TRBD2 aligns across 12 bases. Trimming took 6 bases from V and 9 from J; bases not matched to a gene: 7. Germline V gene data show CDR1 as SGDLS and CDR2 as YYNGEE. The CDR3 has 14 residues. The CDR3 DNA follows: TGTGCCAGCACGACGGAGACTAGCGGGGGTGAGCAGTTCTTC. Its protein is CASTTETSGGEQFF.

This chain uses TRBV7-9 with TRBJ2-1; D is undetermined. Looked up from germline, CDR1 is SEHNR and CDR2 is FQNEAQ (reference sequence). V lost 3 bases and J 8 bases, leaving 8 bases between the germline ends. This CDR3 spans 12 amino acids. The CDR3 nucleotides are TGTGCCAGCAGCTTCCGGTACGATGAGCAGTTCTTC. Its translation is CASSFRYDEQFF.

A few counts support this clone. CDR3 sequence: CASSFPRGGRSDTQYF. In DNA form, the CDR3 reads TGTGCCAGCAGCTTTCCGCGGGGGGGCCGATCAGATACGCAGTATTTT. The chain is built from TRBV7-9 and TRBJ2-3; 9 bases are shared with TRBD2. The CDR3 loop spans 16 amino acids. From germline, CDR1 is SEHNR and CDR2 FQNEAQ (reference sequence). The J segment lost 4 bases and the V segment lost 3 bases, leaving 8 bases of the junction unmatched.

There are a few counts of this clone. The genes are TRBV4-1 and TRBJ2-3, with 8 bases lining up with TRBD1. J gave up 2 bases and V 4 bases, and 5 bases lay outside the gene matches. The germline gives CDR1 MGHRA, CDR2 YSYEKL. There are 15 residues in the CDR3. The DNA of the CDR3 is TGCGCCAGCAGCCCCCGGGACAGGCCCACAGATACGCAGTATTTT. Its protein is CASSPRDRPTDTQYF.

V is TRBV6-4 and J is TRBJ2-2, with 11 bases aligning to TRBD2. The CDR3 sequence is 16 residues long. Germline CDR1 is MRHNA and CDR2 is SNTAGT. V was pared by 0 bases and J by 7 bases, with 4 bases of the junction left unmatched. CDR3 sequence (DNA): TGTGCCAGCAGTGACTCTAGCGGGGGGGCCGGCGGGGAGCTGTTTTTT. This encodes CASSDSSGGAGGELFF.

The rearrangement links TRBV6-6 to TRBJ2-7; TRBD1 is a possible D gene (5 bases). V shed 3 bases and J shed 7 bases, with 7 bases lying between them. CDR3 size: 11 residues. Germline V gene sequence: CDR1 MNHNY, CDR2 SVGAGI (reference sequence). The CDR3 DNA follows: TGTGCCAGCAGTTATTCAGGGGAGCAGTACTTC. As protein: CASSYSGEQYF.

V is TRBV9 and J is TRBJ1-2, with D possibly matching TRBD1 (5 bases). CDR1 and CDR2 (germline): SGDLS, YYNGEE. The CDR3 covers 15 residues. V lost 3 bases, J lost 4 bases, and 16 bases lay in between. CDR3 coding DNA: TGTGCCAGCAGCGCGCGGGACGAAGGAAGCTATGGCTACACCTTC. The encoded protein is CASSARDEGSYGYTF.

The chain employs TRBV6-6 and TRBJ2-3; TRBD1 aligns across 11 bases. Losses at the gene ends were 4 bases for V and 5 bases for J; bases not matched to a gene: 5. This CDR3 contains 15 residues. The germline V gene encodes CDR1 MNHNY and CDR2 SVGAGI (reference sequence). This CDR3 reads CASSLGQGVIDTQYF. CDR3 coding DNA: TGTGCCAGCAGTTTGGGACAGGGGGTTATAGATACGCAGTATTTT.

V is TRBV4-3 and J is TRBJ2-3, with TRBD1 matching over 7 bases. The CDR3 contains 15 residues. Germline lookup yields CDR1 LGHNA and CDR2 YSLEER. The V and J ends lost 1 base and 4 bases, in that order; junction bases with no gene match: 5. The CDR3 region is CASSQGRGGADTQYF. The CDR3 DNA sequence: TGCGCCAGCAGCCAAGGGAGAGGGGGCGCAGATACGCAGTATTTT.

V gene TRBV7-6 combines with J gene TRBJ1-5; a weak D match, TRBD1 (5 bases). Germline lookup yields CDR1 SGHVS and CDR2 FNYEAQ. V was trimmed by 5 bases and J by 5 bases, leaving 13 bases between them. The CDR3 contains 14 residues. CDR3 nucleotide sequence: TGTGCCAGCAGCATCAACAGGAGTTATCAGCCCCAGCATTTT. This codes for CASSINRSYQPQHF.

This CDR3 reads CASSWGRYYEQYF. The CDR3 DNA follows: TGTGCCAGCAGTTGGGGCAGGTACTACGAGCAGTACTTC. The gene calls are TRBV25-1 and TRBJ2-7; D might be TRBD1 (5 bases). CDR1 MGHDK and CDR2 SYGVNS come from the germline V gene. The CDR3 has 13 amino acids. V shed 5 bases and J shed 3 bases, with 11 bases lying between them.

DNA of the CDR3: TGCAGCGTTGCTGCAGGTTCGAACACCGGGGAGCTGTTTTTT. As protein: CSVAAGSNTGELFF. The chain uses TRBV29-1 and TRBJ2-2; no clear D gene. Germline assignment: CDR1 SQVTM and CDR2 ANQGSEA. The CDR3 runs to 14 residues. V lost 4 bases, J lost 0 bases, and 9 bases lay in between.

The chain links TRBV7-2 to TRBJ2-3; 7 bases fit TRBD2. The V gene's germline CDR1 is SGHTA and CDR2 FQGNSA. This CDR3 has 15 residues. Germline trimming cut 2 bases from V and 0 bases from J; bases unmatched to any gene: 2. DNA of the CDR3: TGTGCCAGCAGCTTAAATAGCGGGAGCACAGATACGCAGTATTTT. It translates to CASSLNSGSTDTQYF.

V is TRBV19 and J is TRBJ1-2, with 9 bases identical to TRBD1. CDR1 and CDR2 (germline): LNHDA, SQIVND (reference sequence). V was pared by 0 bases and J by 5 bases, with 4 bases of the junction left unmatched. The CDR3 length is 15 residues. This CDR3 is CASSIEQGASYGYTF. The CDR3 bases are TGTGCCAGTAGTATAGAACAGGGGGCATCTTATGGCTACACCTTC.

The CDR3 sequence is CATLHRDRGSGAFF. CDR3 nucleotide sequence: TGTGCCACCCTTCACCGGGACAGGGGTTCTGGGGCTTTCTTT. The rearrangement uses TRBV28 and TRBJ1-1; 10 bases align to TRBD1. Germline V gene lookup returns CDR1 MDHEN and CDR2 SYDVKM. Germline trimming cut 10 bases from V and 11 bases from J; bases unmatched to any gene: 16. This CDR3 comprises 14 residues.

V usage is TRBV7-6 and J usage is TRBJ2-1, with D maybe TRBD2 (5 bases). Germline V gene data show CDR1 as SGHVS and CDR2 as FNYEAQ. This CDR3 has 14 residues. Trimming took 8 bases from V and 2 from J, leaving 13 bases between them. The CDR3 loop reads CASAKGATYNEQFF. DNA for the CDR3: TGTGCCAGCGCAAAGGGAGCGACCTACAATGAGCAGTTCTTC. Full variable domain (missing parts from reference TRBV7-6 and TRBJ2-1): GAGVSQSPRYKVTKRGQDVALRCDPISGHVSLYWYRQALGQGPEFLTYFNYEAQQDKSGLPNDRFSAERPEGSISTLTIQRTEQRDSAMYRCASAKGATYNEQFFGPGTRLTVL.